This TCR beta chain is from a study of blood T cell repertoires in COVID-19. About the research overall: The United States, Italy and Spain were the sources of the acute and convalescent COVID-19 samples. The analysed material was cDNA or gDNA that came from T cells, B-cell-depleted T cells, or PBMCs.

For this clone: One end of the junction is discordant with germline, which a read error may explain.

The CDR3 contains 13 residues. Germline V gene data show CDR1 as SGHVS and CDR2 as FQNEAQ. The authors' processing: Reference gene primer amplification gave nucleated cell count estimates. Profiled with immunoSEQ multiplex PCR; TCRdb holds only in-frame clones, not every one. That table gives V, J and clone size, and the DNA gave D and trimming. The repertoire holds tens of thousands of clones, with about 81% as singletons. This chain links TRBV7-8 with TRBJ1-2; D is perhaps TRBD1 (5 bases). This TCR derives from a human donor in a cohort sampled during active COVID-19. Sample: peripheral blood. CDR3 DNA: TGTGCCAGCAGCTTAGATATAGGGACTTCCTCCGCCTTC. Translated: CASSLDIGTSSAF.